A selection of T cell receptor beta chains follows, all from one sample in a study of blood T cell repertoires in COVID-19. The method was immunoSEQ multiplex PCR; TCRdb's version includes in-frame clones alone and lacks a portion of them. The sample shows 150,000 to 200,000 clones, roughly nine tenths of them seen only once. The sequencing sample was made of PBMCs or T cells enriched from blood (not recorded which). The origin of the receptors is a woman aged 40 to 55 in a cohort exposed to, infected with or recovered from COVID-19 (not recorded which). Each CDR3 is given without its conserved first and last residue. Each record gives: V gene, J gene, CDR3 protein.

v_call: TRBV10-3
j_call: TRBJ1-2
cdr3_aa: AISDGAHYGYT

v_call: TRBV7-8
j_call: TRBJ1-1
cdr3_aa: ASSLIRDWTGGSEAF

v_call: TRBV28
j_call: TRBJ2-5
cdr3_aa: ASSSPTSGEETQY

v_call: TRBV9
j_call: TRBJ2-3
cdr3_aa: ASSPSGRAGSTDTQY

v_call: TRBV27
j_call: TRBJ1-6
cdr3_aa: ASSHDMSSYNSPLH

v_call: TRBV5-1
j_call: TRBJ2-6
cdr3_aa: ASSFSGANVLT

v_call: TRBV12-3/TRBV12-4
j_call: TRBJ1-2
cdr3_aa: ASRFDRGNGYT

v_call: TRBV29-1
j_call: TRBJ1-2
cdr3_aa: SVRTGGNYGYT

v_call: TRBV24-1
j_call: TRBJ2-1
cdr3_aa: ATSVAGGYNEQF

v_call: TRBV28
j_call: TRBJ1-1
cdr3_aa: ASSLRANTEAF

v_call: TRBV11-2
j_call: TRBJ1-5
cdr3_aa: ASSLERGGQPQH

v_call: TRBV6-5
j_call: TRBJ2-1
cdr3_aa: ASGTSGGEQF

v_call: TRBV7-9
j_call: TRBJ1-1
cdr3_aa: ASGGMNTEAF

v_call: TRBV13
j_call: TRBJ1-1
cdr3_aa: ASSSRVSSPPNTEAF

v_call: TRBV5-1
j_call: TRBJ1-1
cdr3_aa: ASNGGLNTEAF

v_call: TRBV5-5
j_call: TRBJ1-5
cdr3_aa: ASSLAVSKRQPQH

v_call: TRBV11-2
j_call: TRBJ2-7
cdr3_aa: ASSWLAGGSYEQY

v_call: TRBV20-1
j_call: TRBJ1-1
cdr3_aa: SASQGAGTEAF

v_call: TRBV28
j_call: TRBJ2-7
cdr3_aa: ATNPGTSYEQY

v_call: TRBV5-5
j_call: TRBJ2-5
cdr3_aa: ASSLDRGKETQY

v_call: TRBV11-2
j_call: TRBJ2-3
cdr3_aa: ASSTYSTDTQY

v_call: TRBV18
j_call: TRBJ1-1
cdr3_aa: ASSPWRGRDTEAF

v_call: TRBV24-1
j_call: TRBJ2-2
cdr3_aa: ATSGVGGSPGELF

v_call: TRBV7-9
j_call: TRBJ1-1
cdr3_aa: ASSRAQGRRAEAF

v_call: TRBV28
j_call: TRBJ1-5
cdr3_aa: ASSDPTAQH

v_call: TRBV28
j_call: TRBJ2-1
cdr3_aa: ASSRRTKRRNEQF

v_call: TRBV7-9
j_call: TRBJ1-2
cdr3_aa: ASTLEGGEGYT

v_call: TRBV3-1/TRBV3-2
j_call: TRBJ1-1
cdr3_aa: ASSLLALNTEAF

v_call: TRBV27
j_call: TRBJ1-3
cdr3_aa: ASSPHPRDSSGNTIY

v_call: TRBV7-2
j_call: TRBJ2-2
cdr3_aa: ASSHPEGETGELF

v_call: TRBV5-5
j_call: TRBJ2-7
cdr3_aa: ASNLAYSAYEQY

v_call: TRBV6-5
j_call: TRBJ1-4
cdr3_aa: ASISTGTFEKLF

v_call: TRBV29-1
j_call: TRBJ2-2
cdr3_aa: SVEGGTGNTGELF

v_call: TRBV4-2
j_call: TRBJ2-3
cdr3_aa: ASSHIGDRAFADTQY

v_call: TRBV6-2/TRBV6-3
j_call: TRBJ2-3
cdr3_aa: ASTPWAPGGRTDTQY

v_call: TRBV9
j_call: TRBJ1-2
cdr3_aa: ASSGDPAGTYGYT

v_call: TRBV10-1
j_call: TRBJ1-2
cdr3_aa: ASSGAGTTDYT

v_call: TRBV5-5
j_call: TRBJ2-1
cdr3_aa: ASTYGTSGSNEQF

v_call: TRBV5-1
j_call: TRBJ1-5
cdr3_aa: ASSTGTGGNQPQH

v_call: TRBV4-1
j_call: TRBJ2-3
cdr3_aa: ASSQGAGDTQY

v_call: TRBV3-1/TRBV3-2
j_call: TRBJ1-5
cdr3_aa: ASSQSGVRGANQPQH

v_call: TRBV27
j_call: TRBJ1-6
cdr3_aa: ASSLAGMPLH

v_call: TRBV6-1
j_call: TRBJ1-1
cdr3_aa: ASSEGTGGFTEAF